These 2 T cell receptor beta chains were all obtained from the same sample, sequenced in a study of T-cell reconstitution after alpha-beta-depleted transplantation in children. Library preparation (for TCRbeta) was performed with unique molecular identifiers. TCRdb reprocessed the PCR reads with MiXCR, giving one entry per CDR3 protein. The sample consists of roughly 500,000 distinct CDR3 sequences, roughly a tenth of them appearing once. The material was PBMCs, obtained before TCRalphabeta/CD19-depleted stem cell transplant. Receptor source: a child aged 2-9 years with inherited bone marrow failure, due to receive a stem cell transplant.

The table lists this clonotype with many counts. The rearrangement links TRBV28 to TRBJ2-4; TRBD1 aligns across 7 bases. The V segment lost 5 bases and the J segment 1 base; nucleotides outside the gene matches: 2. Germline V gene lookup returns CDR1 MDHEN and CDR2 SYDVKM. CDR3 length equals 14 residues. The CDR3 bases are TGTGCCAGCAGTACACAGGGGGCCAAAAACATTCAGTACTTC. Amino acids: CASSTQGAKNIQYF.

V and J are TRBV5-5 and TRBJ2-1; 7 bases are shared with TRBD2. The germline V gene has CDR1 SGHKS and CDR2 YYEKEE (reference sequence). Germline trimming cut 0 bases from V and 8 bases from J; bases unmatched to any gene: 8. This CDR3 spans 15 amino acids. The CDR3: CASSLVGREQYEQFF. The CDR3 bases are TGTGCCAGCAGCTTGGTAGGGCGGGAGCAGTATGAGCAGTTCTTC.